The 7 T cell receptor beta chains below were found in one sample sequenced in a study of blood T cell repertoires in COVID-19 (dated by TCRdb to the early 2020s). Receptor amplification or capture employed the immunoSEQ multiplex PCR assay. Not all clones reach the TCRdb copy of this immuneACCESS table, which keeps in-frame sequences only. Checked studies attribute under half of the gap to unresolved V genes and leave the rest unexplained. Counted in this sample were about 210,000 clones; almost 85% of them appeared once. The ten largest clones take up approximately 8% of the sample. The sample comprised peripheral blood. The receptor source for this set is a woman aged 45-65 years with active or convalescent COVID-19.

The gene calls are TRBV19 and TRBJ2-2; TRBD2 might be the D (5 bases). The CDR3 extends over 13 amino acids. V shed 6 bases and J shed 2 bases, with 7 bases lying between them. CDR1 and CDR2 from the germline V gene are LNHDA and SQIVND (reference sequence). CDR3 DNA sequence: TGTGCCAGTAGCGGGGTTAACACCGGGGAGCTGTTTTTT. Protein sequence: CASSGVNTGELFF.

This clone has a single count. The V and J genes are TRBV5-4 and TRBJ2-6; D uncertain. With 4 bases removed from V and 0 bases from J, the gap between germline ends came to 14 bases. Germline CDR1 reads SGHNT; CDR2 reads YYREEE (reference sequence). This CDR3 has 17 amino acids. The CDR3, as DNA: TGTGCCAGCAGCCCGGAGAGAGTTCACTCTGGGGCCAACGTCCTGACTTTC. This sequence encodes CASSPERVHSGANVLTF.

The chain has TRBV28 and TRBJ1-2; 9 bases fit TRBD1. The trim removed 4 bases at V and 7 bases at J, leaving 10 bases unmatched. This CDR3 comprises 15 residues. Germline V gene data show CDR1 as MDHEN and CDR2 as SYDVKM. In DNA form, the CDR3 reads TGTGCCAGCAGTTACTCACAGGGGGCTCTGAGTGGCTACACCTTC. It is translated as CASSYSQGALSGYTF.

The J gene is TRBJ2-1, the V gene TRBV29-1; the match to TRBD2 covers 9 bases. The germline gives CDR1 SQVTM, CDR2 ANQGSEA. J was trimmed by 5 bases and V by 7 bases; bases with no gene match: 12. The CDR3 sequence is 15 residues long. This CDR3 reads CSAQYVPSGDNEQFF. CDR3 in DNA: TGCAGCGCCCAGTACGTGCCTAGCGGGGACAATGAGCAGTTCTTC.

The V and J genes are TRBV10-3 and TRBJ2-5, with D tentatively TRBD2 (5 bases). V lost 6 bases, J lost 6 bases, and 17 bases lay in between. The CDR3 extends over 14 amino acids. Germline V gene data show CDR1 as ENHRY and CDR2 as SYGVKD. CDR3 DNA sequence: TGTGCCATCAGGAAGGACTCCACGACCCAGACCCAGTACTTC. It encodes CAIRKDSTTQTQYF.

The V call is TRBV6-5, the J call TRBJ1-1; 9 bases line up with TRBD1. V lost 6 bases and J lost 5; bases outside the gene matches: 4. The CDR3 length is 13 residues. Germline CDR1 is MNHEY and CDR2 is SVGAGI. CDR3 coding DNA: TGTGCCAGCAGAGGGACAGGGCGGACTGAAGCTTTCTTT. It encodes CASRGTGRTEAFF.

The chain uses TRBV6-5 and TRBJ2-1, with 8 bases lining up with TRBD2. The CDR3 is 15 amino acids. The germline CDR1 and CDR2 sequences are MNHEY and SVGAGI. V shed 5 bases and J 6 bases; nucleotides not matched to a gene: 9. The CDR3 protein is CASSPTGGPGNEQFF. The DNA for the CDR3 is TGTGCCAGCAGTCCAACGGGGGGGCCTGGCAATGAGCAGTTCTTC.